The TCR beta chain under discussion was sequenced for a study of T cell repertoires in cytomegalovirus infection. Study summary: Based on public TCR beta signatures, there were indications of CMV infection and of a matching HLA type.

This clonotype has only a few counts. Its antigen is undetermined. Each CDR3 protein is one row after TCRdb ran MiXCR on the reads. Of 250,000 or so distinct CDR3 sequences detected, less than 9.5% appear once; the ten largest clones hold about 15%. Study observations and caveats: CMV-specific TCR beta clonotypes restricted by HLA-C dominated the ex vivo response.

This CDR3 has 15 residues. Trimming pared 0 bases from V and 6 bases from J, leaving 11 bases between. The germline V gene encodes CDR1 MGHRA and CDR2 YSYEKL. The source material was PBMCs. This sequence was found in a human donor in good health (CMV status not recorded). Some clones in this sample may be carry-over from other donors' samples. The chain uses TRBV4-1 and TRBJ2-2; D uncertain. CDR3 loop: CASSQDQSVAGELFF. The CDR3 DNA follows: TGCGCCAGCAGCCAAGATCAATCGGTTGCCGGGGAGCTGTTTTTT.